A single sample is the source of the 17 T cell receptor beta chains below, sequenced in a study of neurological immune-mediated disorders. TCRdb recomputed calls from the 5' RACE reads with MiXCR, one row per CDR3 protein. The sample has about 66,000 distinct CDR3 sequences, around 3.1% seen once; the top ten hold about 3.5%. Sequencing was done on a sample of PBMCs. These receptors all stem from a man aged 40-50 years with multiple sclerosis.

This clonotype was seen ten or more times. The chain is built from TRBV5-1 and TRBJ2-7; 7 nucleotides match TRBD2. This CDR3 comprises 14 residues. V lost 4 bases to trimming and J lost 2 bases; unmatched junction nucleotides: 6. CDR1 is SGHRS and CDR2 is YFSETQ in the germline V gene. The chain's CDR3 is CASSGGERAYEQYF. CDR3 nucleotides: TGCGCCAGCAGCGGGGGGGAGAGGGCCTACGAGCAGTACTTC. The full variable domain, with the rest looked up from reference TRBV5-1 and TRBJ2-7, is KAGVTQTPRYLIKTRGQQVTLSCSPISGHRSVSWYQQTPGQGLQFLFEYFSETQRNKGNFPGRFSGRQFSNSRSEMNVSTLELGDSALYLCASSGGERAYEQYFGPGTRLTVT.

This clonotype was seen repeatedly, ten times or more. The chain combines TRBV10-2 with TRBJ2-5, with D perhaps given as TRBD1 or TRBD2 (7 bases each). CDR3 length equals 14 residues. Trimming cost V 5 bases and J 4 bases, with 14 bases left between them. Germline-derived CDR1 and CDR2 are WSHSY and SAAADI. The CDR3 DNA sequence: TGCGCCAGCAGTCCCGCAGGGGGGGCAGAGACCCAGTACTTC. It translates to CASSPAGGAETQYF.

This clonotype has a count of ten or more. The chain uses TRBV29-1 and TRBJ2-6; the D gene is possibly TRBD2 (5 bases). The V end was cut by 6 bases, the J end by 1 base, with 7 bases between. CDR3 length equals 13 residues. Per the germline V gene, CDR1 is SQVTM and CDR2 is ANQGSEA. For the CDR3, the DNA is TGCAGCGTCGGGAATTCTGGGGCCAACGTCCTGACTTTC. It encodes CSVGNSGANVLTF.

This clonotype was picked up many times. V and J are TRBV5-5 and TRBJ2-3; 10 positions match TRBD2. CDR3 length equals 15 residues. Germline V lookup: CDR1 SGHKS, CDR2 YYEKEE (reference sequence). V lost 4 bases to trimming and J lost 3 bases; unmatched junction nucleotides: 5. The CDR3 sequence: CASSPASGGTDTQYF. The CDR3 bases are TGTGCCAGCAGCCCGGCTAGCGGGGGAACAGATACGCAGTATTTT.

This clonotype was counted at least ten times. The gene calls are TRBV5-1 and TRBJ1-3, with TRBD1 as a possible D gene (6 bases). V was shortened by 0 bases and J by 4 bases, with 11 bases between the two germline ends. Germline V CDR1 and CDR2: SGHRS, YFSETQ. CDR3 length equals 15 residues. The CDR3 coding sequence is TGCGCCAGCAGCTTGGCTACAGGGCCCGGAAACACCATATATTTT. Its protein product is CASSLATGPGNTIYF.

This clonotype occurred many times. The rearrangement uses TRBV20-1 and TRBJ2-1; 9 bases are shared with TRBD2. The trim removed 0 bases at V and 6 bases at J, leaving 6 bases unmatched. The V gene's germline CDR1 is DFQATT and CDR2 SNEGSKA (reference sequence). There are 15 residues in the CDR3. The CDR3, as DNA: TGCAGTGCTAGAGATCCAGCGGGGGGCGGCAATGAGCAGTTCTTC. Amino acids: CSARDPAGGGNEQFF.

The sample holds many counts of this clonotype. V is TRBV5-1 and J is TRBJ1-2, with D unclear. Germline CDR1 SGHRS, CDR2 YFSETQ. The CDR3 extends over 11 amino acids. V was trimmed by 7 bases and J by 4 bases, leaving 8 bases between them. Here the CDR3 reads CASVWPYGYTF. The CDR3 coding sequence is TGCGCCAGCGTCTGGCCCTATGGCTACACCTTC. Variable domain in full (rest from reference TRBV5-1 and TRBJ1-2): KAGVTQTPRYLIKTRGQQVTLSCSPISGHRSVSWYQQTPGQGLQFLFEYFSETQRNKGNFPGRFSGRQFSNSRSEMNVSTLELGDSALYLCASVWPYGYTFGSGTRLTVV.

As to this clonotype: This may arise from a read error, as a much more abundant clone is one base away. This chain connects TRBV30 to TRBJ2-1; possible D gene TRBD2, 6 bases. Germline V lookup: CDR1 GTSNPN, CDR2 SVGIG (reference sequence). CDR3 length: 11 residues. CDR3 nucleotides: TGTGACTGGAGTACGGGAGCGGTACAGTTCTTC. It is translated as CDWSTGAVQFF.

This clonotype was detected ten times or more. The rearrangement links TRBV30 to TRBJ1-1, with D maybe TRBD1 (6 bases). The CDR3 runs to 12 residues. Germline V lookup: CDR1 GTSNPN, CDR2 SVGIG (reference sequence). V gave up 5 bases and J gave up 1 base, with 8 bases separating them. The CDR3 protein is CAWETGNTEAFF. CDR3 bases: TGTGCCTGGGAGACAGGGAACACTGAAGCTTTCTTT.

This clonotype was observed many times. The J gene is TRBJ1-2, the V gene TRBV5-1, with a weak D call TRBD1 (5 bases). Trimming shortened V by 4 bases and J by 4 bases, and 17 bases separated the two germline ends. The CDR3 has 15 amino acids. Germline CDR1 SGHRS, CDR2 YFSETQ. The CDR3 region is CASSINGGSGYGYTF. The CDR3 bases are TGCGCCAGCAGCATAAACGGGGGGTCTGGCTATGGCTACACCTTC.

The table lists this clonotype with many counts. V usage is TRBV7-2 and J usage is TRBJ1-1; a weak D match, TRBD1 (6 bases). Germline-derived CDR1 and CDR2 are SGHTA and FQGNSA. Trimming shortened V by 1 base and J by 7 bases, and 19 bases separated the two germline ends. The CDR3 is 16 amino acids. CDR3 DNA: TGTGCCAGCAGCTTAGTCCAACCTCAGGGGTGGGGTGAAGCTTTCTTT. Its translation is CASSLVQPQGWGEAFF.

This clonotype was observed at least ten times. The chain uses TRBV20-1 and TRBJ2-5; TRBD2 matches at 8 bases. V lost 2 bases, J lost 1 base, and 9 bases stayed unmatched. The germline V gene encodes CDR1 DFQATT and CDR2 SNEGSKA (reference sequence). The CDR3 runs 16 residues. In DNA, the CDR3 is TGCAGTGCTAGATTAGCGGGGCGCACCCTCCAAGAGACCCAGTACTTC. Translation: CSARLAGRTLQETQYF.

Comment on this clonotype: One end of the junction varies from germline; a read error may be responsible. The chain recombines TRBV7-8 with TRBJ1-6, with D hard to call. Germline CDR1 and CDR2: SGHVS and FQNEAQ. This CDR3 spans 14 amino acids. In DNA, the CDR3 is TGTGCCAGCAGCTTAGGCAGCCTTAATTCAACCCTCAACTTT. As protein: CASSLGSLNSTLNF.

This clonotype was counted many times. One junction end disagrees with the germline gene, perhaps due to a read error. This chain connects TRBV12-3 or TRBV12-4 to TRBJ2-2; D not certain. CDR3 size: 11 residues. Written as DNA, the CDR3 is TGTGCCAGCAGCTTAGACCGGGAGCTGTTTTTT. Translation gives CASSLDRELFF.

This clonotype was observed at least ten times. The CDR3 DNA follows: TGCGCCAGCAGCGACGCGCCCGGACAGGGCTATGGCTACACCTTC. It encodes CASSDAPGQGYGYTF. The rearrangement joins TRBV5-1 to TRBJ1-2; TRBD1 matches 8 bases. Germline V CDR1 and CDR2: SGHRS, YFSETQ. CDR3 length: 15 residues. V was pared by 4 bases and J by 4 bases, with 9 bases of the junction left unmatched. Based on the CDR3 plus reference TRBV5-1 and TRBJ1-2, the full variable domain is KAGVTQTPRYLIKTRGQQVTLSCSPISGHRSVSWYQQTPGQGLQFLFEYFSETQRNKGNFPGRFSGRQFSNSRSEMNVSTLELGDSALYLCASSDAPGQGYGYTFGSGTRLTVV.

This clonotype was counted many times. This chain uses TRBV4-2 with TRBJ1-1; D gene unclear. V shed 4 bases and J shed 1 base, with 7 bases lying between them. CDR1 is LGHNA, CDR2 YNFKEQ, per germline. The CDR3 runs 13 residues. In DNA form, the CDR3 reads TGTGCCAGCAGCCGCCCAGAGAACACTGAAGCTTTCTTT. Translated: CASSRPENTEAFF.

This clonotype was counted many times. The chain employs TRBV5-1 and TRBJ2-3; 7 bases fit TRBD2. The V gene end was trimmed by 1 base and the J gene end by 0 bases; junction bases not matched to a gene: 8. CDR1 is SGHRS, CDR2 YFSETQ, per germline. The CDR3 length is 17 residues. DNA of the CDR3: TGCGCCAGCAGCTTGAGCGGGATGAGAACTAGCACAGATACGCAGTATTTT. Translated, it gives CASSLSGMRTSTDTQYF.